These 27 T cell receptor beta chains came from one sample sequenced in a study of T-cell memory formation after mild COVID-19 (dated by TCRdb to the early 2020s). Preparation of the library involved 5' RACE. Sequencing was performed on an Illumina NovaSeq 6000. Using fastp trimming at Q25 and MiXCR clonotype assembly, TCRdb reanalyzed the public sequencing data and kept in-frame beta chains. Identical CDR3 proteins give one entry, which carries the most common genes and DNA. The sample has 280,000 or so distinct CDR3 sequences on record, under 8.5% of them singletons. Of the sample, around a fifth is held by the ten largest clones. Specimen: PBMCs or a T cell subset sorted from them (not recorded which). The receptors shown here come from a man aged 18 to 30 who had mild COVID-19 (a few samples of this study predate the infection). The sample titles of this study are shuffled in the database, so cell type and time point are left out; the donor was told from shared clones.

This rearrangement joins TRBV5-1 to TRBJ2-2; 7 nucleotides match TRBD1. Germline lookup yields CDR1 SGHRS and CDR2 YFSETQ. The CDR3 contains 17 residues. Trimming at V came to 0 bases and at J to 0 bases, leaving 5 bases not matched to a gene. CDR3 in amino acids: CASSLETQGANTGELFF. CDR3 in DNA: TGCGCCAGCAGCTTGGAGACTCAGGGGGCGAACACCGGGGAGCTGTTTTTT.

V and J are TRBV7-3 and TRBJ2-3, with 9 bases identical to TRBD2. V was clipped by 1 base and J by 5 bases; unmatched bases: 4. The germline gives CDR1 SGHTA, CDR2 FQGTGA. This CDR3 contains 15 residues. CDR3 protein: CASSLSGGVGDTQYF. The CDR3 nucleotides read TGTGCCAGCAGCTTAAGCGGGGGGGTAGGAGATACGCAGTATTTT.

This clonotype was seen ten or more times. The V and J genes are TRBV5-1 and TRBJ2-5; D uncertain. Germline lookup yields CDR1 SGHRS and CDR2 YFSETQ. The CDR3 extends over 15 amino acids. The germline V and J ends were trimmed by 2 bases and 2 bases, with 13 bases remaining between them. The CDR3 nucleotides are TGCGCCAGCAGCTTAGGAACCGCCGGGCAAGAGACCCAGTACTTC. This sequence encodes CASSLGTAGQETQYF.

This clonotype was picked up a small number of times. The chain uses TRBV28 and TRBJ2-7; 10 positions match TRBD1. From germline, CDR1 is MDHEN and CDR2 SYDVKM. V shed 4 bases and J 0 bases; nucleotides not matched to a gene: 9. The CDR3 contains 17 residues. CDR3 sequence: CASSSPTGGSSSYEQYV. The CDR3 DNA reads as TGTGCCAGCAGTTCTCCGACAGGGGGCTCGAGCTCCTACGAGCAGTACGTC.

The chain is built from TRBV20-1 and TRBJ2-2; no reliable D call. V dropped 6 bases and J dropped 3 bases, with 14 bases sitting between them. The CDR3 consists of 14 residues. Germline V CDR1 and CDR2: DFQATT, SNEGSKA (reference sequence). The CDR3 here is CSAPKVRDTGELFF. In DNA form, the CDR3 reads TGCAGTGCACCGAAAGTAAGGGACACCGGGGAGCTGTTTTTT.

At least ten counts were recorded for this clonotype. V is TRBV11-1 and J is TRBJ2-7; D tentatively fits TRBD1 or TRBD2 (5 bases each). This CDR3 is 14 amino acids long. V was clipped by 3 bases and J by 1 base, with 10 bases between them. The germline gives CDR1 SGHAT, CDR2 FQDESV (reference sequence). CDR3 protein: CASSLGDLSYEQYV. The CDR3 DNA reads TGTGCCAGCAGCTTGGGGGACCTATCCTACGAGCAGTACGTC.

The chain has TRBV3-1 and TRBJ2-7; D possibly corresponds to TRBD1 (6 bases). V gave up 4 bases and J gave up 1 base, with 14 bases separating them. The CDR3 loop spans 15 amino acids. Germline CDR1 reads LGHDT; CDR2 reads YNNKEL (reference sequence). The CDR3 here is CASSRVGTLSYEQYF. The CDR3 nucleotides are TGTGCCAGCAGCCGGGTTGGGACACTTTCCTACGAGCAGTACTTC.

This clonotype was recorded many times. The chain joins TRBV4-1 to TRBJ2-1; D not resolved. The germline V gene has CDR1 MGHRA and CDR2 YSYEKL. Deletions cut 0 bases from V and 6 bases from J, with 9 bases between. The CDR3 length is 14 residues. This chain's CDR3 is CASSQDHTFNEQFF. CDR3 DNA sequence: TGCGCCAGCAGCCAAGATCACACCTTCAATGAGCAGTTCTTC.

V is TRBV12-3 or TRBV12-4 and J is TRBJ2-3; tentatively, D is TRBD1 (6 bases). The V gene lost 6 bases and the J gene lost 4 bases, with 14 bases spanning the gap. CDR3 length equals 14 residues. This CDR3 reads CASSPRGKADTQYF. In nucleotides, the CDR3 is TGTGCCAGCAGCCCCAGGGGAAAGGCAGATACGCAGTATTTT.

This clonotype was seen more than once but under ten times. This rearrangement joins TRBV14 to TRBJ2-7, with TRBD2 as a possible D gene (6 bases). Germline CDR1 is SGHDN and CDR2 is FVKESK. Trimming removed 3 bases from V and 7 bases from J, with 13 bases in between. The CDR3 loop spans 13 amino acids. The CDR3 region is CASSQADGGEQYF. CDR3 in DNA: TGTGCCAGCAGCCAGGCCGACGGGGGAGAGCAGTACTTC.

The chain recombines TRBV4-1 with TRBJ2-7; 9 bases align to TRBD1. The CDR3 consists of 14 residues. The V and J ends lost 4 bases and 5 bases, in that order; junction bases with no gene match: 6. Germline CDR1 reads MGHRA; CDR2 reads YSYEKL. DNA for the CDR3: TGCGCCAGCAGCCTACGGACAGGGGAAAACGAGCAGTACGTC. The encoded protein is CASSLRTGENEQYV.

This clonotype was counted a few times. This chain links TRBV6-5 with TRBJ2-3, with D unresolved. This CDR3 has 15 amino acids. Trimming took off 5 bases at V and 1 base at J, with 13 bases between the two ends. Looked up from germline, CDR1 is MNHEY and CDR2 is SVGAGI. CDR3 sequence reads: CASSPNSPRTDTQYF. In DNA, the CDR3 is TGTGCCAGCAGTCCTAACAGCCCCCGCACAGATACGCAGTATTTT.

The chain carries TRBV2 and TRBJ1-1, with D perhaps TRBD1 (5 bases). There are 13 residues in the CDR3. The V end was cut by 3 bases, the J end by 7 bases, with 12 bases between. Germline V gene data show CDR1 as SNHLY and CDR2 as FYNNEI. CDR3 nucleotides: TGTGCCAGCAGTGATCTCGACAGCATTGAAGCTTTCTTT. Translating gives CASSDLDSIEAFF.

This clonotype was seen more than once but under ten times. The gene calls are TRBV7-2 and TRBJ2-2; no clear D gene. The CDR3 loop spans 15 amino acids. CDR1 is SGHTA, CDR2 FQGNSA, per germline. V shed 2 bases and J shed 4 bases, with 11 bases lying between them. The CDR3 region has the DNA TGTGCCAGCAGCTTACAACAGTCGGGCACCGGGGAGCTGTTTTTT. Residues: CASSLQQSGTGELFF.

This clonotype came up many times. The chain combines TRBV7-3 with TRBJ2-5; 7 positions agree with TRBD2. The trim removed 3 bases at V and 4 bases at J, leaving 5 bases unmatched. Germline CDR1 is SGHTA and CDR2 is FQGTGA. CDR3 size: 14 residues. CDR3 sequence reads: CASSLTGGSETQYF. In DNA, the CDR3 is TGTGCCAGCAGCTTGACGGGGGGTTCAGAGACCCAGTACTTC. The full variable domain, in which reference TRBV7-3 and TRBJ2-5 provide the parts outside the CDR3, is GAGVSQTPSNKVTEKGKYVELRCDPISGHTALYWYRQSLGQGPEFLIYFQGTGAADDSGLPNDRFFAVRPEGSVSTLKIQRTERGDSAVYLCASSLTGGSETQYFGPGTRLLVL.

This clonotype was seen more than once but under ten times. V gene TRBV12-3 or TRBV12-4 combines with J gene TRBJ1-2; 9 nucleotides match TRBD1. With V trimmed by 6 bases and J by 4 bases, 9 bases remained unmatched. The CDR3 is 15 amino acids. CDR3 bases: TGTGCCAGCAGGGGAACGGGACAGGGAGGCTATGGCTACACCTTC. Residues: CASRGTGQGGYGYTF.

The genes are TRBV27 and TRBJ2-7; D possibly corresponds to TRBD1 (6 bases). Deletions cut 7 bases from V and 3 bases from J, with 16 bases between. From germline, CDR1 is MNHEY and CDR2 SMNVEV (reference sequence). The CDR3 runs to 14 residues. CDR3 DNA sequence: TGTGCCAGCAAAGGGGGAGCCACTAACTACGAGCAGTACTTC. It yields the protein CASKGGATNYEQYF.

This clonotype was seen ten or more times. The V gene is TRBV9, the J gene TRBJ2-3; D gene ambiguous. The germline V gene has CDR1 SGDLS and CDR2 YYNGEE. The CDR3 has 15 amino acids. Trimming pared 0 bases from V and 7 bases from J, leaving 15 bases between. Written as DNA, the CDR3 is TGTGCCAGCAGCGTAGCCCCCGTCCGTCTCCATACGCAGTATTTT. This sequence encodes CASSVAPVRLHTQYF.

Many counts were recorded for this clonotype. The CDR3 nucleotides read TGTGCCAGCAGCCAAGATCGGGATACGCAGTATTTT. Its protein product is CASSQDRDTQYF. The chain employs TRBV4-2 and TRBJ2-3, with D unclear. V lost 0 bases, J lost 6 bases, and 4 bases lay in between. This CDR3 has 12 residues. The V gene's germline CDR1 is LGHNA and CDR2 YNFKEQ.

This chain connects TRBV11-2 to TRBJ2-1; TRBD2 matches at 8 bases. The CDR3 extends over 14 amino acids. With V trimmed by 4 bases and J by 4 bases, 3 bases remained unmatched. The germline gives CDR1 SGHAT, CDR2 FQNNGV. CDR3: CASSSQRGYNEQFF. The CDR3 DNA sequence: TGTGCCAGCAGCTCCCAGCGGGGGTACAATGAGCAGTTCTTC.

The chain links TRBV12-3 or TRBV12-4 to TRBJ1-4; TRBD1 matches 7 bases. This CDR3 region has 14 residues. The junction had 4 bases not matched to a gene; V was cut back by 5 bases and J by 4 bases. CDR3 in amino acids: CASSQTGLNEKLFF. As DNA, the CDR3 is TGTGCCAGCAGTCAGACAGGGCTTAATGAAAAACTGTTTTTT.

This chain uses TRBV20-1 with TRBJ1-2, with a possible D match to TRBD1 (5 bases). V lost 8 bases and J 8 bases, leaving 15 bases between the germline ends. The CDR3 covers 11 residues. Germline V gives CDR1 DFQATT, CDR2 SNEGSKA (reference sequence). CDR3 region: CSPTGGGGYTF. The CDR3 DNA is TGCAGTCCCACGGGGGGAGGAGGCTACACCTTC.

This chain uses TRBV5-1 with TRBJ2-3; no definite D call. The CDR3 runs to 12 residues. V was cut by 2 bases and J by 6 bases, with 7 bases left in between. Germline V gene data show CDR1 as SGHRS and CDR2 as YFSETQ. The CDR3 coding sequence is TGCGCCAGCAGCTTTAGGCGGGATACGCAGTATTTT. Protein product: CASSFRRDTQYF.

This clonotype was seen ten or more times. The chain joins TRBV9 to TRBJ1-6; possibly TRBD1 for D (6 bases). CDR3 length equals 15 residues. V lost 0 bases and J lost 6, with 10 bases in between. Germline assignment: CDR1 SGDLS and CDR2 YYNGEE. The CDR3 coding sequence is TGTGCCAGCAGCGTAGCAGGGGCAACTAATTCACCCCTCCACTTT. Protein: CASSVAGATNSPLHF.

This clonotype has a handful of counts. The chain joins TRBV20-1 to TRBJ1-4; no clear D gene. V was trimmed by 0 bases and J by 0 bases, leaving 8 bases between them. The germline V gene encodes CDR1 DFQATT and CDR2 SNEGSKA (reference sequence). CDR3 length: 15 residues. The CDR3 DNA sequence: TGCAGTGCTAGAGATGCGGGAGCAACTAATGAAAAACTGTTTTTT. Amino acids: CSARDAGATNEKLFF.

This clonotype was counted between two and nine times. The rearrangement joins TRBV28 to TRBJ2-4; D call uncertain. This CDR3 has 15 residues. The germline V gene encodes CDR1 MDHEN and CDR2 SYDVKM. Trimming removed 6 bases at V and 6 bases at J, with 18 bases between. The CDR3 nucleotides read TGTGCCAGCAGACCCCACGCGGTACCTGGAAACATTCAGTACTTC. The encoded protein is CASRPHAVPGNIQYF. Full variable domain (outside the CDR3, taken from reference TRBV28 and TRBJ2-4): DVKVTQSSRYLVKRTGEKVFLECVQDMDHENMFWYRQDPGLGLRLIYFSYDVKMKEKGDIPEGYSVSREKKERFSLILESASTNQTSMYLCASRPHAVPGNIQYFGAGTRLSVL.

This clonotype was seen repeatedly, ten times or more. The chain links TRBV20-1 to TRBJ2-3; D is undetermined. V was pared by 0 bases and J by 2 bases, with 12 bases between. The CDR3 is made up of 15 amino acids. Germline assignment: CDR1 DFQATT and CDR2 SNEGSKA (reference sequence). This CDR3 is CSARDRGETTDTQYF. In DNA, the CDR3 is TGCAGTGCTAGAGATCGTGGAGAAACCACAGATACGCAGTATTTT.